These 13 T cell receptor beta chains share one sample of origin, sequenced in a study of cytomegalovirus exposure and HLA in healthy donors. Primers: 60 Vbeta forward and 13 Jbeta reverse. Clones were read by immunoSEQ multiplex PCR, and TCRdb kept only the in-frame ones, dropping some. In the table there are nearly 110,000 clones, 65% to 80% of which are singletons. Sequencing was carried out using PBMCs. These receptor sequences come from a male donor in good health and CMV-seronegative.

The rearrangement links TRBV7-6 to TRBJ2-7; D not resolved. CDR3 length: 16 amino acids. V lost 3 bases and J 3 bases, leaving 18 bases between the germline ends. From germline, CDR1 is SGHVS and CDR2 FNYEAQ. DNA for the CDR3: TGTGCCAGCAGCTTTAGCACGCCGTCCCTAAACTACGAGCAGTACTTC. It yields the protein CASSFSTPSLNYEQYF.

This chain joins TRBV7-9 and TRBJ1-5, with 9 bases fitting TRBD1. Unmatched junction bases numbered 8, after V lost 5 bases and J lost 6 bases. This CDR3 is built from 15 residues. Germline CDR1 SEHNR, CDR2 FQNEAQ (reference sequence). In nucleotides, the CDR3 is TGTGCCAGCAGCGAGGGGACAGGGAAGCGTCAGCCCCAGCATTTT. Translation: CASSEGTGKRQPQHF.

This chain connects TRBV29-1 to TRBJ1-3; 7 bases are shared with TRBD1. Germline lookup yields CDR1 SQVTM and CDR2 ANQGSEA. This CDR3 has 13 residues. V shed 4 bases and J 3 bases; nucleotides not matched to a gene: 3. This CDR3 is CSVADRVGNTIYF. CDR3 in DNA: TGCAGCGTTGCCGACAGGGTTGGAAACACCATATATTTT.

This clone showed up just a few times. This chain joins TRBV5-4 and TRBJ2-3; 8 bases fit TRBD1. Trimming at V came to 0 bases and at J to 3 bases, leaving 3 bases not matched to a gene. Per germline, CDR1 SGHNT and CDR2 YYREEE (reference sequence). CDR3 length: 15 amino acids. CDR3 nucleotides: TGTGCCAGCAGCTTGGCAGGACAGGGTACAGATACGCAGTATTTT. As protein: CASSLAGQGTDTQYF. The full variable domain, in which reference TRBV5-4 and TRBJ2-3 provide the parts outside the CDR3, is ETGVTQSPTHLIKTRGQQVTLRCSSQSGHNTVSWYQQALGQGPQFIFQYYREEENGRGNFPPRFSGLQFPNYSSELNVNALELDDSALYLCASSLAGQGTDTQYFGPGTRLTVL.

The rearrangement links TRBV6-6 to TRBJ2-5; 14 bases are a match to TRBD2. The J call could be wrong; TRBJ2-7 is a better fit for the DNA end. The CDR3 has 15 residues. From germline, CDR1 is MNHNY and CDR2 SVGAGI (reference sequence). This chain's CDR3 is CASSTRGTSGSEQYF. The CDR3 DNA reads TGTGCCAGCAGCACACGCGGGACTAGCGGGAGCGAGCAGTACTTC.

The J gene is TRBJ2-1, the V gene TRBV7-2; 7 bases match TRBD2. Per germline, CDR1 SGHTA and CDR2 FQGNSA. The CDR3 length is 16 residues. The V and J ends lost 4 bases and 5 bases, in that order; junction bases with no gene match: 11. The CDR3 region is CASSSSLRRENNEQFF. The CDR3 DNA sequence: TGTGCCAGCAGCTCTTCGCTTCGGCGGGAGAACAATGAGCAGTTCTTC. Full variable domain (remainder filled in from reference TRBV7-2 and TRBJ2-1): GAGVSQSPSNKVTEKGKDVELRCDPISGHTALYWYRQSLGQGLEFLIYFQGNSAPDKSGLPSDRFSAERTGGSVSTLTIQRTQQEDSAVYLCASSSSLRRENNEQFFGPGTRLTVL.

This clone was detected a few times. J is TRBJ2-3 and V is TRBV7-2; D unclear. The germline V and J ends were trimmed by 7 bases and 3 bases, with 11 bases remaining between them. Germline-derived CDR1 and CDR2 are SGHTA and FQGNSA. The CDR3 sequence is 13 residues long. The CDR3 is CASTFRRTDTQYF. CDR3 bases: TGTGCCAGCACATTCAGGCGAACAGATACGCAGTATTTT.

CDR3 nucleotides: TGTGCCAGCAGCCGTCCCGGGACAGGATGGTTCGGCTACACCTTC. Translation gives CASSRPGTGWFGYTF. The genes are TRBV5-6 and TRBJ1-2, with TRBD1 identical over 8 bases. Germline CDR1 and CDR2: SGHDT and YYEEEE. The CDR3 sequence is 15 residues long. The ends lost 4 bases at V and 8 bases at J; junction bases unmatched: 13.

In this sample, this clone turned up once. DNA for the CDR3: TGCGCCAGCAGCCAAGGACAGGGGCTTGGCGAGCAGTACTTC. Protein: CASSQGQGLGEQYF. This chain uses TRBV4-1 with TRBJ2-7, with 8 bases aligning to TRBD1. V lost 1 base, J lost 6 bases, and 5 bases stayed unmatched. The V gene's germline CDR1 is MGHRA and CDR2 YSYEKL. The CDR3 runs 14 residues.

The CDR3 protein is CASSPWTSGSFFGANVLTF. In DNA form, the CDR3 reads TGTGCCAGCAGCCCCTGGACTAGCGGGAGTTTTTTCGGGGCCAACGTCCTGACTTTC. The chain couples TRBV7-9 to TRBJ2-6; 13 positions match TRBD2. The CDR3 totals 19 residues. J lost 4 bases, V lost 5 bases, and 11 bases had no gene match. CDR1 and CDR2 (germline): SEHNR, FQNEAQ (reference sequence). Based on the CDR3 plus reference TRBV7-9 and TRBJ2-6, the full variable domain is DTGVSQNPRHKITKRGQNVTFRCDPISEHNRLYWYRQTLGQGPEFLTYFQNEAQLEKSRLLSDRFSAERPKGSFSTLEIQRTEQGDSAMYLCASSPWTSGSFFGANVLTFGAGSRLTVL.

V and J are TRBV2 and TRBJ1-1; 11 bases fit TRBD1. The ends lost 6 bases at V and 6 bases at J; junction bases unmatched: 6. The CDR3 is made up of 14 amino acids. Germline V lookup: CDR1 SNHLY, CDR2 FYNNEI. CDR3 loop: CASRSGTGGAEAFF. The CDR3 DNA is TGTGCCAGCAGATCCGGGACAGGGGGTGCTGAAGCTTTCTTT.

The chain joins TRBV6-5 to TRBJ2-7, with D possibly matching TRBD2 (6 bases). CDR1 is MNHEY and CDR2 is SVGAGI in the germline V gene. V lost 0 bases, J lost 5 bases, and 11 bases lay in between. This CDR3 region has 14 residues. CDR3 region: CASSYSAGLNEQYF. CDR3 coding DNA: TGTGCCAGCAGTTACTCGGCGGGGCTCAACGAGCAGTACTTC.

This chain joins TRBV29-1 and TRBJ2-2, with a tentative D call TRBD2 (5 bases). With 2 bases removed from V and 5 bases from J, the gap between germline ends came to 15 bases. Germline V gene sequence: CDR1 SQVTM, CDR2 ANQGSEA. The CDR3 runs to 15 residues. The CDR3, as DNA: TGCAGCGTTGAAAAGATAGAACAGCGGACCGGGGAGCTGTTTTTT. It codes for CSVEKIEQRTGELFF.